This T cell receptor (beta chain) was sequenced during a study of brain T cells in children with intractable seizures. The germline V and J ends were trimmed by 0 bases and 4 bases, with 9 bases remaining between them. The CDR3 length is 14 residues. CDR1 is KGHSH and CDR2 is LQKENI in the germline V gene. Time point noted: blood from clinic visit 5 months post-surgery; TSC patient then seizure free. Repertoires were generated with immunoSEQ multiplex PCR, while TCRdb's copy carries only in-frame clones and drops some. The table shows about 340,000 clones, with about 93% occurring only once. This clone was recorded once.

Sequenced material: peripheral blood, taken approximately 5 months after surgery. The chain employs TRBV18 and TRBJ1-1; D gene uncertain. This receptor was obtained from a boy younger than two with tuberous sclerosis and intractable seizures. CDR3 in amino acids: CASSPPVSSTEAFF. DNA for the CDR3: TGTGCCAGCTCACCACCGGTATCCTCCACTGAAGCTTTCTTT.